This T cell receptor beta chain was sequenced during a study of T cell responses to AZD1222 COVID-19 vaccine (dated by TCRdb to the early 2020s). About the study as a whole: TCR sequencing covered about 230 trial participants: approximately 200 given two doses of AZD1222 and 26 given two doses of MenACWY control vaccine. Trial participants were enrolled by age into subgroups of 18-55, 56-69 and 70-plus years, and around 140, 26 and 57 TCR-sequenced participants, respectively, were included in these subgroups. What the research found in general, with its limitations: The 56-69-year group was small, and its depth increase did not reach significance, likely because of low power. Reportedly, close to half of the unique spike-specific TCRs recognized epitopes lying outside the regions that are mutated in the B.1.351 and B.1.1.7 variants. Conclusions about previously exposed vaccinees are limited because only six or seven AZD1222 recipients were SARS-CoV-2 seropositive at baseline. Because no samples from the day 14 peak response were available, repertoires could be characterized only after the peak T cell response. The vaccine-associated CD4 TCRs covered the entire spike protein, and the dominant responses fell in regions 160-218 and 743-854. Participants were mostly white British and included more females than males, and it was suggested by the authors that clonal diversity may have been underestimated. Spike-specific TCR breadth and depth rose significantly after two AZD1222 doses compared with day 0 and with MenACWY recipients.

The time point label, as the study defines it: about 28 days (+/-7) after the second vaccine dose. AZD1222 recipients with second doses at about 4 weeks or about 12 weeks were pooled, because spike-specific TCR depth and breadth did not differ between schedules. Vaccinee samples came from UK trials COV001 and COV002, including a single-blind randomized controlled phase 2/3 trial of AZD1222 (ChAdOx1 nCoV-19) in healthy adults. For TCRbeta chain sequencing, PBMC samples from trial participants were taken at day 0 and at day 28 after the second dose. The CDR3 runs 14 residues from the cysteine to the phenylalanine. Of the read, only the CDR3 DNA is kept; its 42 bases are in frame from base 1. Via the germline V gene, CDR1 is SGHTA and CDR2 FQGTGA. The V and J ends are trimmed by 1 base and 6 bases, leaving 12 bases between them. The CDR3 regions of human TCRbeta chains were analyzed by immunosequencing. The paper's processing steps were these. TCRs in the repertoires were matched against a reference library of SARS-CoV-2-specific TCRs that had been generated with the MIRA antigen-specificity platform. Breadth meant the fraction of unique TCRs that were SARS-CoV-2-associated, whereas depth meant the fraction of total T cells that were SARS-CoV-2-associated. Each spike-specific TCR was assigned to its reactive spike region and to a CD4 or CD8 class using the MIRA data. Log10-transformed breadth and depth values were compared by one-way ANOVA with Sidak's multiple comparisons tests. TCRdb re-hosts the immuneACCESS table, in-frame sequences only. Its copies lack some clones; in the studies checked, an unresolved V gene accounts for under half of them, and the cause for the rest is not known. That table furnishes V, J and clone size, whereas the DNA furnished D and trimming. Across this sample there are approximately 150,000 clones, with about 90% seen only once. The ten most abundant clones make up 1.9% of the sample.

About this clone itself: This clone's antigen is unknown. No much larger clonotype is one base removed from it; base qualities were not supplied.

This sample comprised peripheral blood, obtained 28 days after the second AZD1222 dose. The chain joins TRBV7-3 to TRBJ1-1, with no reliable assignment of the D segment. This sequence originates from an adult who received the AZD1222 COVID-19 vaccine. The CDR3 region: CASSLNGGSAEAFF. The bases are TGTGCCAGCAGCTTAAACGGCGGTTCCGCTGAAGCTTTCTTT. With all but the CDR3 taken from the reference TRBV7-3 and TRBJ1-1 genes, the full variable domain is: GAGVSQTPSNKVTEKGKYVELRCDPISGHTALYWYRQSLGQGPEFLIYFQGTGAADDSGLPNDRFFAVRPEGSVSTLKIQRTERGDSAVYLCASSLNGGSAEAFFGQGTRLTVV.